This TCR beta chain was identified in a study of OX40 agonist ivuxolimab in advanced cancers. In the study overall: The costimulatory receptor OX40 (CD134) was targeted by ivuxolimab, a fully human IgG2 agonistic monoclonal antibody. Intravenous ivuxolimab was administered to patients every 2 weeks at six dose levels: 0.01, 0.1, 0.3, 1.5, 3 and 10 mg/kg. Among the 50 to 55 dose-escalation patients, about 20 had hepatocellular carcinoma, around 15 melanoma, 9 renal cell carcinoma and 9 head and neck cancer. The paper describes the monotherapy dose-escalation part (N of about 47 patients) of the phase I trial of ivuxolimab. Prior anti-PD-1, anti-PD-L1 or anti-CTLA-4 therapy was permitted, and checkpoint inhibitors had been received by around 39% of dose-escalation patients. The dose-escalation cohort was 82.7% male with a mean age of 60 years, ranging from roughly 20 to 80. The point of sequencing TCRbeta in the periphery was to test whether ivuxolimab changed TCR sequence diversity and drove clonal T-cell expansion. Partial responses occurred in three dose-escalation patients: two with cutaneous melanoma and one with hepatocellular carcinoma. Overall study results and their limits: In partial responders in the 0.1-3.0 mg/kg groups, normalized peripheral clonal expansion was found to be among the lowest, especially among CD8+ T cells. Low levels of normalized T-cell clonal expansion were also seen in some nonresponding patients. Clonal expansion of both CD4+ and CD8+ blood T cells was observed from baseline to week 6 at doses 0.1 to 3.0 mg/kg. After ivuxolimab, expanded clones were on average more numerous among CD8+ T cells than among CD4+ T cells. Which antigens the clonally expanded peripheral T cells were specific for was not determined.

The trial excluded patients who had a history of autoimmune disease or were on systemic immunosuppression. Peripheral blood for TCR sequencing was collected from all dose cohorts at baseline, on cycle 4 day 1, and on cycle 7 day 1. The samples were drawn from a first-in-human, open-label, multicenter phase I dose-escalation trial of ivuxolimab. The trial enrolled adults with locally advanced or metastatic head and neck squamous cell, hepatocellular, melanoma or renal cell carcinoma. Before TCR sequencing, CD4+ T cells and CD8+ T cells from peripheral blood were sorted into separate populations. For sequencing of the TCRbeta CDR3 region, genomic DNA was extracted from the sorted cells. The immunoSEQ Assay was used to sequence the TCRbeta CDR3 regions. This immuneACCESS table, as held by TCRdb, lists in-frame sequences with V and J called but not all clones. Of the missing ones, under half trace to an unresolved V gene in checked studies; the others have no known cause. This sample gives some 50,000 clones in total; 85% to 90% of them show up just once. 5.4% of the sample is held by the ten biggest clonotypes.

From its cysteine to its phenylalanine, the CDR3 spans 15 amino acids. CDR3 DNA is the only sequence kept; it has 45 bases, read in frame from the first base. V is trimmed back by 5 bases and J by 4 bases, and the junction contains 5 bases that no gene match accounts for. CDR1 and CDR2 are drawn from the germline V gene: SGHNT, YENEEA. About this clone: Its antigen target is currently unknown. Per-base quality was not reported, and no clone a single base away is much larger than it.

The sequences come from CD4+ or CD8+ T cells sorted from blood, collected in a trial of the OX40 agonist ivuxolimab. This TCR was sampled from an adult with an advanced solid tumor such as melanoma, head and neck, liver or kidney cancer. The chain links TRBV11-3 with TRBJ2-1, with TRBD2 identical over 10 junction bases. The sequenced DNA is TGTGCCAGCAGCCACGGACTAGCGGAGTACAATGAGCAGTTCTTC. Its protein product is CASSHGLAEYNEQFF.